Listed below are T cell receptor beta chains from one sample, sequenced in a study of CD4 T cells in relation to SARS-CoV-2 and coronaviruses. The assay was immunoSEQ multiplex PCR, and TCRdb's table has in-frame clones only and misses some. The sample holds roughly 20,000 clones, approximately 82% seen once. These receptors' targets are unknown. Sequencing was performed on CD4+ T cells from PBMCs, cultured in vitro. These receptors were obtained from a human donor in good health. Each CDR3 is given with its conserved first and last residue. A D gene is named only where the DNA matches it firmly. Clone size, where shown, is once, few, many, or a class for clones that have expanded.

TRBD1 | TRBJ1-1 | - | TRBV2 | TGTGCCAGCAGTGAAACAGGGGAGTTGGGAACTGAAGCTTTCTTT | CASSETGELGTEAFF
TRBD2 | TRBJ2-1 | - | TRBV19 | TGTGCCAGTAGTATCGCTACGGGGGGGGGCCTAGGGAAGAGGGACAATGAGCAGTTCTTC | CASSIATGGGLGKRDNEQFF
- | TRBJ2-1 | - | TRBV6-2/TRBV6-3 | TGTGCCAGCAGTTACCCACTAGACGGAGAGCAGTTCTTC | CASSYPLDGEQFF
TRBD2 | TRBJ2-3 | - | TRBV6-5 | TGTGCCAGCAGTTACTCTAAAGGGAGGGGAGATACGCAGTATTTT | CASSYSKGRGDTQYF
TRBD2 | TRBJ2-1 | - | TRBV9 | TGTGCCAGCAGCGTAGGTATAGCGGGAGACAATGAGCAGTTCTTC | CASSVGIAGDNEQFF
- | TRBJ1-2 | - | TRBV29-1 | TGCAGCGCCGGTTTCGACCGTTATGGCTACACCTTC | CSAGFDRYGYTF
- | TRBJ2-7 | - | TRBV7-9 | TGTGCCAGCAGCACACTCGAGGATGAGCAGTACTTC | CASSTLEDEQYF
- | TRBJ2-3 | - | TRBV12-5 | TGTGCTAGTGGTTTGGTAGTCGGTCGGGGTTCTTGGACAGATACGCAGTATTTT | CASGLVVGRGSWTDTQYF
TRBD1 | TRBJ1-1 | - | TRBV5-1 | TGCGCCAGCAGCTTGCGGCAGGGGGGGCAGGGTAGCACTGAAGCTTTCTTT | CASSLRQGGQGSTEAFF
- | TRBJ2-2 | few | TRBV5-1 | TGCGCCAGCAGCTTGGGGGGGAACGGGGAGCTGTTTTTT | CASSLGGNGELFF
TRBD2 | TRBJ2-1 | - | TRBV25-1 | TGTGCCAGCGCCACTAGCGGGAACCGCAATGAGCAGTTCTTC | CASATSGNRNEQFF
- | TRBJ2-7 | - | TRBV18 | TGTGCCAGCTCCCCGCAGGGCCACTACGAGCAGTACTTC | CASSPQGHYEQYF
- | TRBJ1-6 | - | TRBV15 | TGTGCCACCAGCAGAGATCGTCAGTCTCCCCTCCACTTT | CATSRDRQSPLHF
- | TRBJ2-7 | - | TRBV3-1/TRBV3-2 | TGTGCCAGCAGCCCCTCCGACAGGACAAACTACGAGCAGTACTTC | CASSPSDRTNYEQYF
- | TRBJ2-3 | - | TRBV9 | TGTGCCAGCAGCGAACTAGGTTCGCGCGATACGCAGTATTTT | CASSELGSRDTQYF
- | TRBJ1-5 | - | TRBV19 | TGTGCCAGTAGTATAGATCGGCTGGCAGGGCCCCAGCATTTT | CASSIDRLAGPQHF
- | TRBJ2-3 | - | TRBV11-3 | TGTGCCAGCAGCTTAGGGCGGGACCCCCCTAGCACAGATACGCAGTATTTT | CASSLGRDPPSTDTQYF
TRBD2 | TRBJ2-7 | - | TRBV29-1 | TGCAGCGTTACCACTAGCGGAACCTACGAGCAGTACTTC | CSVTTSGTYEQYF
TRBD2 | TRBJ2-7 | - | TRBV7-9 | TGTGCCAGCAGCTTAGGTACCAGCGGGAGAGGCGAGCAGTACTTC | CASSLGTSGRGEQYF
- | TRBJ2-1 | few | TRBV20-1 | TGCAGTGCTAGTTGGGCCCTAGCGAACAACAATGAGCAGTTCTTC | CSASWALANNNEQFF
- | TRBJ1-1 | - | TRBV6-5 | TGTGCCAGCAGGTCAATGAACACTGAAGCTTTCTTT | CASRSMNTEAFF
TRBD1 | TRBJ2-1 | - | TRBV5-5 | TGTGCCAGCAGCCCCGGACAGGACTCCTACAATGAGCAGTTCTTC | CASSPGQDSYNEQFF
- | TRBJ2-2 | - | TRBV4-2 | TGTGCCAGCAGGGGGCACGCGAACACCGGGGAGCTGTTTTTT | CASRGHANTGELFF
TRBD2 | TRBJ2-1 | - | TRBV5-1 | TGCGCCAGCAGCCCGACTAGCGGAACCTACAATGAGCAGTTCTTC | CASSPTSGTYNEQFF
- | TRBJ1-1 | once | TRBV27 | TGTGCCAGCAGTCTAATTGGGGGGTTAATGAACACTGAAGCTTTCTTT | CASSLIGGLMNTEAFF
- | TRBJ1-1 | - | TRBV28 | TGTGCCAGCAGTTTATCTTTCGGAAGTCAGGCTCAGAACACTGAAGCTTTCTTT | CASSLSFGSQAQNTEAFF
TRBD1 | TRBJ2-7 | few | TRBV27 | TGTGCCAGCAGTTTATCCCTCGGGACAGGGGGCTTCTACGAGCAGTACTTC | CASSLSLGTGGFYEQYF
- | TRBJ1-1 | - | TRBV2 | TGTGCCAGCAGTACTGCAGAGAACACTGAAGCTTTCTTT | CASSTAENTEAFF
- | TRBJ2-2 | - | TRBV6-5 | TGTGCCAGCAGTTTTAATCTCGGTGCCGGGGAGCTGTTTTTT | CASSFNLGAGELFF
- | TRBJ1-2 | - | TRBV24-1 | TGTGCCACCAGTGATCCTGGACTACCTTCCGGCTACACCTTC | CATSDPGLPSGYTF
TRBD2 | TRBJ2-1 | - | TRBV6-5 | TGTGCCAGCATGAGACTAGCGGGAGGGATGGCTGAGCAGTTCTTC | CASMRLAGGMAEQFF
- | TRBJ2-7 | - | TRBV9 | TGTGCCAGCAGCCTCTCAAGCTCCTACGAGCAGTACTTC | CASSLSSSYEQYF
TRBD1 | TRBJ1-6 | few | TRBV9 | TGTGCCAGCAGCCTCACAGGGGGCAAAGATTCACCCCTCCACTTT | CASSLTGGKDSPLHF
- | TRBJ1-1 | - | TRBV30 | TGTGCCTGGCAAGCGAACACTGAAGCTTTCTTT | CAWQANTEAFF
TRBD1 | TRBJ1-2 | - | TRBV27 | TGTGCCAGCAGTTTATTTTCACAGGGGCACTATGGCTACACCTTC | CASSLFSQGHYGYTF
TRBD1 | TRBJ1-5 | - | TRBV4-1 | TGCGCCAGCAGCTTGCGACAGGGCAGTCAGCCCCAGCATTTT | CASSLRQGSQPQHF
TRBD1 | TRBJ1-2 | few | TRBV5-4 | TGTGCCAGCAGCCTCATCGACAGGGACGGCTACACCTTC | CASSLIDRDGYTF
- | TRBJ1-1 | - | TRBV3-1/TRBV3-2 | TGTGCCAGCAGCCAACTAGGAGGAGACACTGAAGCTTTCTTT | CASSQLGGDTEAFF
- | TRBJ1-2 | - | TRBV2 | TGTGCCAGCAGTGAAGGGTTCAGGTCTAACTATGGCTACACCTTC | CASSEGFRSNYGYTF
- | TRBJ2-7 | - | TRBV21-1 | TGTGCCAGCAGCATTGCACGTAGCGGGAGGGTCCACGAGCAGTACTTC | CASSIARSGRVHEQYF
TRBD2 | TRBJ2-2 | - | TRBV5-1 | TGCGCCAGCAGCTTGTCTCCTAGCGGGAGCGCCGGGGAGCTGTTTTTT | CASSLSPSGSAGELFF
TRBD1 | TRBJ2-3 | - | TRBV5-4 | TGTGCCAGCAGCCTGACAGGGGGCGCAGATACGCAGTATTTT | CASSLTGGADTQYF
- | TRBJ2-2 | few | TRBV28 | TGTGCCAGCAGTTCCGCAGGGACTTGGAACACCGGGGAGCTGTTTTTT | CASSSAGTWNTGELFF
- | TRBJ1-1 | - | TRBV11-3 | TGTGCCAGCAGCTTAACAGGGACGGGGAACACTGAAGCTTTCTTT | CASSLTGTGNTEAFF
- | TRBJ1-3 | - | TRBV6-5 | TGTGCCAGCAGCGGACTCCTGGGAGGAAACACCATATATTTT | CASSGLLGGNTIYF
- | TRBJ1-3 | few | TRBV7-2 | TGTGCCAGCAGCTTAGCGCAGGGGTTGGCGGGAAACACCATATATTTT | CASSLAQGLAGNTIYF
- | TRBJ1-3 | - | TRBV18 | TGTGCCAGCTCACCGGTGCAAGGGACTGGAAACACCATATATTTT | CASSPVQGTGNTIYF
TRBD2 | TRBJ2-7 | once | TRBV28 | TGTGCCAGCAGTCCCGAGACTAGCGGGCCTCCACCGTTC | CASSPETSGPPPF
TRBD1 | TRBJ1-5 | - | TRBV5-1 | TGCGCCAGCAGAGACACTACAATTTCGGGACAGGGTAATCAGCCCCAGCATTTT | CASRDTTISGQGNQPQHF
TRBD2 | TRBJ2-3 | - | TRBV7-9 | TGTGCCAGCAGCGACCGGGACTACCTGAGCACAGATACGCAGTATTTT | CASSDRDYLSTDTQYF
- | TRBJ1-5 | - | TRBV6-6 | TGTGCCAGCAGTTACTCTAGCGGGTACCAGCCCCAGCATTTT | CASSYSSGYQPQHF
- | TRBJ2-1 | - | TRBV7-2 | TGTGCCAGCAGCTTAGGCGGAGGGGGGAATGAGCAGTTCTTC | CASSLGGGGNEQFF
- | TRBJ1-2 | - | TRBV18 | TGTGCCAGCTCACCAGGCAGGGACTATGGCTACACCTTC | CASSPGRDYGYTF
- | TRBJ1-1 | - | TRBV7-3 | TGTGCCAGCAGCGCCGGAACAATGGCTGAAGCTTTCTTT | CASSAGTMAEAFF
- | TRBJ1-1 | - | TRBV11-3 | TGTGCCAGCAGCGGACGGACACGCGGGAACACTGAAGCTTTCTTT | CASSGRTRGNTEAFF
TRBD1 | TRBJ1-2 | - | TRBV5-1 | TGCGCCAGCAGTTTAGGGGGCGAGTCAAACTATGGCTACACCTTC | CASSLGGESNYGYTF
- | TRBJ2-2 | - | TRBV11-2 | TGTGCCAGCAGCTTAGGCCCCAGGAGAACCGGGGAGCTGTTTTTT | CASSLGPRRTGELFF
- | TRBJ2-3 | once | TRBV27 | TGTGCCAGCAGTGACAGATTCACAGATACGCAGTATTTT | CASSDRFTDTQYF